This T cell receptor beta chain was captured by sequencing in a study of T cell responses to AZD1222 COVID-19 vaccine. The CDR3 is 12 residues long. In germline, CDR1 is SGHRS, CDR2 YFSETQ. The ends were cut back, 5 bases at V and 0 bases at J, with 4 bases in the middle. TCRdb's copy holds only in-frame clones and misses some; the assay was immunoSEQ multiplex PCR. The data show about 150,000 clones, 90% seen once. The table lists this clone with a count of one. The gene calls are TRBV5-1 and TRBJ2-3; no clear D. The receptor comes from an adult who received the AZD1222 COVID-19 vaccine. Sequences were derived from peripheral blood, sampled 28 days after the second AZD1222 dose. CDR3 sequence: CASRASTDTQYF. CDR3 in DNA: TGCGCCAGCAGAGCAAGCACAGATACGCAGTATTTT.